A single sample gave rise to the 29 T cell receptor beta chains below, sequenced in a study of immune evolution from preneoplasia to lung adenocarcinoma (dated by TCRdb to about 2021). The library relied on the immunoSEQ multiplex PCR assay. TCRdb holds this immuneACCESS table with in-frame rearrangements only. Some clones are missing; in checked studies, unresolved V genes explain under half, and the rest has no known cause. Within this sample are around 41,000 clones, with roughly four fifths of them counted one time only. About 4.3% of the sample is held by the ten biggest clonotypes. Sequencing was performed on FFPE invasive lung adenocarcinoma tissue. Interpreted using the paper, the cell subset or site label stands for: frankly invasive lung adenocarcinoma (ADC). These TCRs come from a person aged 55 to 75 with lung adenocarcinoma.

The chain uses TRBV6-5 and TRBJ1-2, with 10 positions matching TRBD1. After removal of 6 bases from V and 2 bases from J, the junction contained 6 bases not matched to a gene. Germline assignment: CDR1 MNHEY and CDR2 SVGAGI. The CDR3 runs 15 residues. CDR3 nucleotides: TGTGCCAGCAGCAGACAGGACAGGGGGAACTATGGCTACACCTTC. Protein: CASSRQDRGNYGYTF.

The chain employs TRBV7-2 and TRBJ2-7; 13 positions match TRBD2. CDR1 is SGHTA and CDR2 is FQGNSA in the germline V gene. The V and J ends lost 6 bases and 1 base, in that order; junction bases with no gene match: 6. The CDR3 has 16 residues. The CDR3 is CASSPWTSGGSYEQYF. In nucleotides, the CDR3 is TGTGCCAGCAGTCCGTGGACTAGCGGGGGTTCCTACGAGCAGTACTTC.

The chain is built from TRBV7-6 and TRBJ2-1, with D perhaps TRBD2 (6 bases). Germline CDR1 and CDR2: SGHVS and FNYEAQ. V lost 5 bases, J lost 7 bases, and 18 bases lay in between. The CDR3 runs to 15 residues. The CDR3 protein is CASSPRFRAGNEQFF. CDR3 nucleotides: TGTGCCAGCAGCCCCCGCTTCCGGGCGGGGAATGAGCAGTTCTTC.

V usage is TRBV28 and J usage is TRBJ2-2, with a weak D call TRBD1 (5 bases). The V end lost 3 bases, the J end lost 0 bases, and 17 bases lay between the germline ends. Germline values: CDR1 MDHEN, CDR2 SYDVKM. This CDR3 has 18 amino acids. CDR3 loop: CASSFPSGAPSNTGELFF. The DNA for the CDR3 is TGTGCCAGCAGTTTTCCCTCTGGGGCCCCCTCGAACACCGGGGAGCTGTTTTTT.

The chain has TRBV12-5 and TRBJ1-1; tentative D call: TRBD1 (5 bases). Germline V lookup: CDR1 LGHNT, CDR2 FRNRAP. V was shortened by 4 bases and J by 4 bases, with 10 bases between the two germline ends. The CDR3 is 13 residues long. CDR3: CASGSHGGTEAFF. The CDR3 coding sequence is TGTGCTAGTGGTTCCCACGGGGGCACTGAAGCTTTCTTT.

To note about this clone: One end of the junction varies from germline; a read error may be responsible. The chain links TRBV6-6 to TRBJ1-2; 7 nucleotides align to TRBD1. This CDR3 comprises 13 residues. Germline CDR1 MNHNY, CDR2 SVGAGI (reference sequence). The CDR3 nucleotides are TGTGCCATCAGTGCAAAGGGGGCGGGTGGCTACACCTTC. Encoded protein: CAISAKGAGGYTF.

The sample holds a few counts of this clone. The gene calls are TRBV19 and TRBJ2-1, with 13 bases matching TRBD2. The CDR3 sequence is 16 residues long. Per the germline V gene, CDR1 is LNHDA and CDR2 is SQIVND (reference sequence). The V and J ends lost 0 bases and 6 bases, in that order; junction bases with no gene match: 2. Here the CDR3 DNA reads TGTGCCAGTAGTATAGATGGACTAGCGGGAGTCAATGAGCAGTTCTTC. This gives the protein CASSIDGLAGVNEQFF.

This chain links TRBV11-3 with TRBJ2-1, with D perhaps TRBD1 or TRBD2 (5 bases each). CDR1 is SGHNT and CDR2 is YENEEA in the germline V gene. Trimming left V 5 bases short and J 9 bases short, with 11 bases between. This CDR3 contains 12 residues. CDR3 sequence: CASSPSGREQFF. CDR3 bases: TGTGCCAGCAGCCCGTCGGGGCGTGAGCAGTTCTTC.

CDR3 DNA: TGTGCCAGCAGTGGGACAGGGGGCATCCACGAGCAGTACTTC. This sequence encodes CASSGTGGIHEQYF. This chain joins TRBV2 and TRBJ2-7; the match to TRBD1 covers 11 bases. The length of the CDR3 is 14 residues. V was clipped by 4 bases and J by 5 bases; unmatched bases: 4. Germline CDR1 SNHLY, CDR2 FYNNEI. The complete variable domain, with remaining parts taken from reference TRBV2 and TRBJ2-7, reads EPEVTQTPSHQVTQMGQEVILRCVPISNHLYFYWYRQILGQKVEFLVSFYNNEISEKSEIFDDQFSVERPDGSNFTLKIRSTKLEDSAMYFCASSGTGGIHEQYFGPGTRLTVT.

The gene calls are TRBV6-5 and TRBJ1-1, with 7 positions matching TRBD1. This CDR3 contains 15 residues. V shed 4 bases, J shed 2 bases, and the junction held 7 bases outside the gene matches. CDR1 MNHEY and CDR2 SVGAGI come from the germline V gene. The CDR3 DNA is TGTGCCAGCAGTTGGGCTAGACAGGGCAACACTGAAGCTTTCTTT. Translated, it gives CASSWARQGNTEAFF.

The CDR3 bases are TGTGCCAGTCGGGGGAGCACCGGGGAGCTGTTTTTT. This gives the protein CASRGSTGELFF. The rearrangement links TRBV6-5 to TRBJ2-2; possible D gene TRBD2, 6 bases. CDR3 length: 12 residues. V lost 9 bases, J lost 4 bases, and 9 bases lay in between. Germline V gene lookup returns CDR1 MNHEY and CDR2 SVGAGI.

The chain couples TRBV28 to TRBJ2-7; no definite D call. V dropped 7 bases and J dropped 2 bases, with 15 bases sitting between them. Germline CDR1 reads MDHEN; CDR2 reads SYDVKM. The CDR3 has 14 residues. The CDR3 spells CASISTGPPYEQYF. The CDR3 region has the DNA TGTGCCAGCATCTCCACCGGGCCACCCTACGAGCAGTACTTC.

The genes are TRBV5-1 and TRBJ1-5; D gene unclear. Looked up from germline, CDR1 is SGHRS and CDR2 is YFSETQ. The CDR3 extends over 15 amino acids. Trimming shortened V by 5 bases and J by 3 bases, and 15 bases separated the two germline ends. For the CDR3, the DNA is TGCGCCAGCAGTCATAATGGAGGAACCAATCAGCCCCAGCATTTT. This translates into CASSHNGGTNQPQHF.

This rearrangement joins TRBV14 to TRBJ2-7, with TRBD2 matching 13 bases. The V gene end was trimmed by 4 bases and the J gene end by 2 bases; junction bases not matched to a gene: 2. CDR1 is SGHDN, CDR2 FVKESK, per germline. The CDR3 extends over 15 amino acids. The CDR3 loop is CASSLGTSGAYEQYF. CDR3 sequence (DNA): TGTGCCAGCAGCCTCGGGACTAGCGGGGCCTACGAGCAGTACTTC.

The J gene is TRBJ1-4, the V gene TRBV30; 10 nucleotides line up with TRBD1. This CDR3 has 13 amino acids. After removal of 3 bases from V and 10 bases from J, the junction contained 5 bases not matched to a gene. Germline CDR1 and CDR2: GTSNPN and SVGIG (reference sequence). In nucleotides, the CDR3 is TGTGCCTGGAGAAGGACAGGGGGGGGAAAACTGTTTTTT. Its translation is CAWRRTGGGKLFF.

This clone was seen only a few times. The chain employs TRBV19 and TRBJ1-2; the D is unclear. Germline lookup yields CDR1 LNHDA and CDR2 SQIVND (reference sequence). V lost 0 bases to trimming and J lost 8 bases, with 16 bases between them. The CDR3 has 15 amino acids. The CDR3 DNA follows: TGTGCCAGTAGTATAGATAACCGGCCCTTAGGGGGCTACACCTTC. Amino acid sequence: CASSIDNRPLGGYTF.

The CDR3 sequence is CAWSTGTGSPEQYF. The CDR3 nucleotides are TGTGCCTGGAGCACCGGGACAGGGTCTCCCGAGCAGTACTTC. The V call is TRBV30, the J call TRBJ2-7; 9 nucleotides match TRBD1. CDR3 size: 14 residues. The J segment lost 6 bases and the V segment lost 3 bases, leaving 9 bases of the junction unmatched. The germline V gene has CDR1 GTSNPN and CDR2 SVGIG (reference sequence).

The chain recombines TRBV4-2 with TRBJ2-2, with D possibly TRBD1 on 7 matching bases. CDR3 length equals 16 residues. Germline CDR1 reads LGHNA; CDR2 reads YNFKEQ. V was cut by 4 bases and J by 0 bases, with 12 bases left in between. For the CDR3, the DNA is TGTGCCAGCAGCCTGCAGGGGGGTTCGAACACCGGGGAGCTGTTTTTT. This codes for CASSLQGGSNTGELFF.

This chain joins TRBV10-3 and TRBJ2-1; perhaps TRBD2 as D (6 bases). With 6 bases removed from V and 4 bases from J, the gap between germline ends came to 16 bases. The CDR3 consists of 15 residues. CDR1 is ENHRY and CDR2 is SYGVKD in the germline V gene. Written as DNA, the CDR3 is TGTGCCATCAGGGATACCGGCGGGGAGTACAATGAGCAGTTCTTC. Translated: CAIRDTGGEYNEQFF.

This sequence joins TRBV7-2 and TRBJ2-2, with 7 positions matching TRBD2. Losses at the gene ends were 5 bases for V and 1 base for J; bases not matched to a gene: 10. Germline assignment: CDR1 SGHTA and CDR2 FQGNSA. The CDR3 length is 17 residues. The CDR3 protein is CASSRKLGLWNTGELFF. The CDR3 DNA sequence: TGTGCCAGCAGCCGGAAATTGGGACTATGGAACACCGGGGAGCTGTTTTTT.

The chain has TRBV6-1 and TRBJ1-4, with D uncertain. Germline assignment: CDR1 MNHNS and CDR2 SASEGT. The V end was cut by 4 bases, the J end by 6 bases, with 12 bases between. The CDR3 length is 14 residues. CDR3 loop: CASSASEDHEKLFF. In DNA, the CDR3 is TGTGCCAGCAGTGCCTCCGAAGATCATGAAAAACTGTTTTTT.

The chain links TRBV27 to TRBJ1-5; no reliable D call. CDR1 is MNHEY, CDR2 SMNVEV, per germline (reference sequence). This CDR3 is built from 14 residues. V was shortened by 7 bases and J by 5 bases, with 15 bases between the two germline ends. This CDR3 reads CASTGDPNYQPQHF. CDR3 in DNA: TGTGCCAGCACGGGCGACCCAAACTATCAGCCCCAGCATTTT.

This clone appeared once. V gene TRBV7-2 combines with J gene TRBJ2-7, with a weak D call TRBD2 (6 bases). The length of the CDR3 is 15 residues. Trimming removed 0 bases at V and 0 bases at J, with 9 bases between. The germline gives CDR1 SGHTA, CDR2 FQGNSA. The CDR3 here is CASSLALSGSYEQYF. The CDR3 DNA is TGTGCCAGCAGCTTAGCGCTTAGCGGCTCCTACGAGCAGTACTTC.

The J gene is TRBJ2-2, the V gene TRBV12-5; no firm D call. V was trimmed by 5 bases and J by 0 bases, leaving 13 bases between them. The germline V gene has CDR1 LGHNT and CDR2 FRNRAP. There are 16 residues in the CDR3. The CDR3 region is CASGIYAFANTGELFF. The CDR3 nucleotides are TGTGCTAGTGGTATATATGCGTTCGCGAACACCGGGGAGCTGTTTTTT. The whole variable domain, remainder taken from reference TRBV12-5 and TRBJ2-2, is DARVTQTPRHKVTEMGQEVTMRCQPILGHNTVFWYRQTMMQGLELLAYFRNRAPLDDSGMPKDRFSAEMPDATLATLKIQPSEPRDSAVYFCASGIYAFANTGELFFGEGSRLTVL.

The rearrangement uses TRBV27 and TRBJ2-1; D unclear. The CDR3 contains 14 residues. V gave up 8 bases and J gave up 0 bases, with 11 bases separating them. Germline CDR1 is MNHEY and CDR2 is SMNVEV (reference sequence). The CDR3 is CASRPSSSYNEQFF. CDR3 sequence (DNA): TGTGCCAGCCGACCGTCAAGCTCCTACAATGAGCAGTTCTTC.

The chain recombines TRBV18 with TRBJ2-7; TRBD2 matches 12 bases. J was trimmed by 3 bases and V by 3 bases; bases with no gene match: 6. CDR3 size: 16 residues. The germline gives CDR1 KGHSH, CDR2 LQKENI. CDR3 nucleotide sequence: TGTGCCAGCTCACCCCAGCTAGCGGGAGGGGTCTACGAGCAGTACTTC. As protein: CASSPQLAGGVYEQYF. The full variable domain, with the rest looked up from reference TRBV18 and TRBJ2-7, is NAGVMQNPRHLVRRRGQEARLRCSPMKGHSHVYWYRQLPEEGLKFMVYLQKENIIDESGMPKERFSAEFPKEGPSILRIQQVVRGDSAAYFCASSPQLAGGVYEQYFGPGTRLTVT.

The chain couples TRBV4-2 to TRBJ2-6; TRBD2 is a possible D gene (5 bases). The CDR3 is 16 residues long. The germline CDR1 and CDR2 sequences are LGHNA and YNFKEQ. V was trimmed by 5 bases and J by 0 bases, leaving 11 bases between them. The CDR3 sequence is CASSTRRDSGANVLTF. Here the CDR3 DNA reads TGTGCCAGCAGCACCCGACGGGACTCTGGGGCCAACGTCCTGACTTTC.

The table lists this clone with a few counts. The chain joins TRBV12-5 to TRBJ1-3; no clear D gene. V was pared by 4 bases and J by 0 bases, with 4 bases between. The CDR3 runs 13 residues. Germline CDR1 LGHNT, CDR2 FRNRAP. The CDR3 bases are TGTGCTAGTGGTTACGCCTCTGGAAACACCATATATTTT. Encoded protein: CASGYASGNTIYF.

This clone has a single count. The junction and the germline gene differ at one end; a read error may be behind it. This chain joins TRBV28 and TRBJ2-7; 12 nucleotides agree with TRBD1. CDR3 length: 11 residues. Per germline, CDR1 MDHEN and CDR2 SYDVKM. The CDR3 is CTSSLGQGADF. The CDR3 nucleotides read TGTACCAGCAGTTTGGGACAGGGGGCTGACTTC.